This T cell receptor (beta chain) originates from a study of T cell changes during pregnancy in multiple sclerosis. The CDR3 contains 14 residues. With 3 bases removed from V and 4 bases from J, the gap between germline ends came to 9 bases. Germline V CDR1 and CDR2: SEHNR, FQNEAQ (reference sequence). Assay used: immunoSEQ multiplex PCR; TCRdb lists only in-frame clones, some missing. The sample lists tens of thousands of clones; 93% were seen once. This clone was detected once. This TCR was recovered from a female donor in good health, enrolled as a control in a pregnancy study. The chain couples TRBV7-9 to TRBJ2-2; weak D call: TRBD2 (6 bases). The starting material was peripheral blood, obtained in the third trimester of pregnancy. Here the CDR3 DNA reads TGTGCCAGCAGCTTTCCCGGGGGCACCGGGGAGCTGTTTTTT. Its translation: CASSFPGGTGELFF.